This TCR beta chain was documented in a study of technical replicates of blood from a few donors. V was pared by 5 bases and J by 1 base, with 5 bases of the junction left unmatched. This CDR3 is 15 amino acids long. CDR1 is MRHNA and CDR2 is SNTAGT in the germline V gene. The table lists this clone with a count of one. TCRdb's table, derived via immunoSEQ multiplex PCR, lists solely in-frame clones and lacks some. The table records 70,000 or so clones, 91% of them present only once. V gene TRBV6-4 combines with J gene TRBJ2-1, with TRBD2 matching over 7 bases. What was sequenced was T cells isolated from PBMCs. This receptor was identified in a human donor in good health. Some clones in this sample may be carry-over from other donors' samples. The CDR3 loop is CASSTSGGSYNEQFF. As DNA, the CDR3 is TGTGCCAGCAGTACCTCCGGGGGGTCCTACAATGAGCAGTTCTTC.